The present TCR beta chain was sequenced within a study of lymphopenia after photon versus proton radiotherapy. Comment on this clone: Its antigen is not known.

Clones were read by immunoSEQ multiplex PCR, and TCRdb kept only the in-frame ones, dropping some. The table lists about 58,000 clones, approximately 84% of them singletons. Study findings and constraints: A bigger post-nadir fall in TCR diversity correlated inversely with survival time in deceased patients.

V lost 4 bases and J lost 5; bases outside the gene matches: 7. This CDR3 has 16 residues. CDR1 is SGDLS, CDR2 YYNGEE, per germline. Source: peripheral blood, taken from a patient treated with proton-based radiotherapy. The chain joins TRBV9 to TRBJ2-1; 12 bases line up with TRBD2. The sequence came from a man aged 55 to 70 with pancreatic cancer. The CDR3 is CASSPWTSGTDNEQFF. The CDR3 DNA is TGTGCCAGCAGCCCGTGGACTAGCGGGACTGACAATGAGCAGTTCTTC.